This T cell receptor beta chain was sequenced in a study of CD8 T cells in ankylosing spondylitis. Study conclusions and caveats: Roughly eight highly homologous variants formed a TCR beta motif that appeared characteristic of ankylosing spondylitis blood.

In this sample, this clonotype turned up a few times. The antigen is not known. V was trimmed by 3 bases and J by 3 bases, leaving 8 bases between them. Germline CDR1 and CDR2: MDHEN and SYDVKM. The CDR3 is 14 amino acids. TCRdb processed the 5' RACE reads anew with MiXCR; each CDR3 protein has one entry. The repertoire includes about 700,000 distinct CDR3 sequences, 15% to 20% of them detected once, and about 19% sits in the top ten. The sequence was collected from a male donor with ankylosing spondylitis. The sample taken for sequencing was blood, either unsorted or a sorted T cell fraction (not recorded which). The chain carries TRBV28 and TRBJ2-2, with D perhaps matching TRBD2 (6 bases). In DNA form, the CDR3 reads TGTGCCAGCAGTTTTGGGACTCACACCGGGGAGCTGTTTTTT. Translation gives CASSFGTHTGELFF.